The entry below describes one T cell receptor (beta chain). Regions amplified from RNA transcripts were the TCR beta CDR3 regions. HTBI primers were used for first-round RT-PCR of the TCR CDR3. TCRdb re-derived calls from the multiplex PCR reads in MiXCR, one entry per CDR3 protein. Of hundreds of thousands of distinct CDR3 sequences in the sample, just under 20% were seen once. Germline CDR1 and CDR2: MNHEY and SVGEGT. This CDR3 region has 14 residues. V was trimmed by 4 bases and J by 4 bases, leaving 11 bases between them. The sample belongs to a study of T cells in Graves' hyperthyroidism and ophthalmopathy.

The V call is TRBV6-2 or TRBV6-3, the J call TRBJ1-5; D ambiguous. Sequenced sample: blood. The sequence derives from a middle-aged man with Graves' ophthalmopathy. CDR3 residues: CASSLDMINQPQHF. In DNA, the CDR3 is TGTGCCAGCAGTTTAGACATGATAAATCAGCCCCAGCATTTT.